This T cell receptor beta chain was obtained from a study of T-cell reconstitution after alpha-beta-depleted transplantation in children. Overall study results and limits: T-cell counts and diversity at one year post-transplant came mainly from newly produced T cells. Alpha-beta T cells present about two months after transplant were reported to originate from several hundred expanded graft clones.

Unique molecular identifiers were incorporated when the TCRbeta library was constructed. TCRdb itself ran the PCR reads through MiXCR, one entry per CDR3 protein. The table includes some 100,000 distinct CDR3 sequences, roughly a sixth detected once. A note on this clonotype: Its antigen remains unknown.

The sequence was obtained from a male patient between 2 and 15 years old who had a stem cell transplant for acute lymphoblastic leukemia, so the T cells may come from the graft donor. The sample in question was PBMCs, mostly from graft donor cells, obtained 180 days after TCRalphabeta/CD19-depleted stem cell transplant.

The CDR3 sequence is CASSSILYEQYF. CDR3 DNA: TGTGCCAGCAGCTCCATCCTCTACGAGCAGTACTTC. The chain links TRBV7-2 to TRBJ2-7; no definite D call. The germline V gene has CDR1 SGHTA and CDR2 FQGNSA. This CDR3 is 12 amino acids long. The V and J ends lost 4 bases and 3 bases respectively, with 7 bases between them.